The 13 T cell receptor beta chains in this list originate from one sample, sequenced in a study of Graves' ophthalmopathy and Graves' hyperthyroidism. Amplifying from RNA transcripts, the study obtained TCR beta CDR3 regions. RT-PCR with HTBI primers came first, then second-round multiplex PCR. TCRdb independently ran MiXCR on the multiplex PCR reads; one entry per CDR3 protein. The data show 350,000 to 450,000 distinct CDR3 sequences, with about 18% seen just once and 1.6% held by the top ten. The specimen sequenced was peripheral blood. All receptors derive from a woman in her late teens or twenties with Graves' ophthalmopathy.

This clonotype was detected ten times or more. The rearrangement uses TRBV27 and TRBJ1-1; weak D call: TRBD1 (5 bases). The germline CDR1 and CDR2 sequences are MNHEY and SMNVEV (reference sequence). The CDR3 is 15 residues long. V gave up 5 bases and J gave up 1 base, with 14 bases separating them. The CDR3 bases are TGTGCCAGCAGTCCTATAGGGCAGGGGAACACTGAAGCTTTCTTT. It specifies CASSPIGQGNTEAFF.

This clonotype was counted at least ten times. The chain is built from TRBV2 and TRBJ1-3; D not resolved. The V end lost 7 bases, the J end lost 1 base, and 8 bases lay between the germline ends. This CDR3 region has 13 residues. In germline, CDR1 is SNHLY, CDR2 FYNNEI. CDR3 DNA sequence: TGTGCCAGCACTCGGGGTTCTGGAAACACCATATATTTT. Its protein product is CASTRGSGNTIYF.

This clonotype was found many times. This chain links TRBV6-1 with TRBJ1-3; D is undetermined. V was cut by 2 bases and J by 0 bases, with 11 bases left in between. This CDR3 is built from 16 residues. CDR1 and CDR2 from the germline V gene are MNHNS and SASEGT. CDR3 loop: CASSERAKGSGNTIYF. The CDR3 DNA reads TGTGCCAGCAGTGAAAGGGCGAAGGGCTCTGGAAACACCATATATTTT.

This clonotype was picked up many times. The chain couples TRBV15 to TRBJ1-2, with 8 positions matching TRBD1. Germline trimming cut 0 bases from V and 4 bases from J; bases unmatched to any gene: 7. The CDR3 loop spans 16 amino acids. The germline V gene has CDR1 LNHNV and CDR2 YYDKDF (reference sequence). The DNA of the CDR3 is TGTGCCACCAGCAGAGACAACTCAGGGGGCGCCTATGGCTACACCTTC. Amino acid sequence: CATSRDNSGGAYGYTF.

The sample holds many counts of this clonotype. The chain uses TRBV7-9 and TRBJ1-2; D unresolved. V lost 2 bases and J lost 8, with 12 bases in between. This CDR3 is 13 amino acids long. Germline lookup yields CDR1 SEHNR and CDR2 FQNEAQ (reference sequence). For the CDR3, the DNA is TGTGCCAGCAGCTTAAACAGCGGGAGCGGCTACACCTTC. Amino acids: CASSLNSGSGYTF.

This clonotype appeared many times. CDR3 protein: CASSQEWDGSYEQYF. The CDR3, as DNA: TGTGCCAGCAGCCAAGAATGGGACGGTTCCTACGAGCAGTACTTC. The genes are TRBV3-1 and TRBJ2-7, with D perhaps assigned TRBD1 or TRBD2 (5 bases each). There are 15 residues in the CDR3. Trimming stripped 0 bases from V and 1 base from J, with 10 bases between. Per the germline V gene, CDR1 is LGHDT and CDR2 is YNNKEL (reference sequence).

This clonotype showed up many times. The V gene is TRBV4-3, the J gene TRBJ2-7, with a possible D match to TRBD1 (6 bases). V lost 0 bases and J lost 0, with 18 bases in between. This CDR3 has 18 residues. The germline CDR1 and CDR2 sequences are LGHNA and YSLEER. This CDR3 is CASSQEKGSNRASYEQYF. The DNA of the CDR3 is TGCGCCAGCAGCCAAGAAAAAGGGAGCAACAGGGCCTCCTACGAGCAGTACTTC.

This clonotype showed up many times. The chain recombines TRBV7-2 with TRBJ1-1, with D tentatively TRBD1 (5 bases). Germline V lookup: CDR1 SGHTA, CDR2 FQGNSA. The CDR3 is 15 residues long. V gave up 0 bases and J gave up 4 bases, with 12 bases separating them. DNA for the CDR3: TGTGCCAGCAGCTTAGCGGACTCCGGGGGCACTGAAGCTTTCTTT. Translated: CASSLADSGGTEAFF. Combining the CDR3 with reference TRBV7-2 and TRBJ1-1 gives the whole variable domain GAGVSQSPSNKVTEKGKDVELRCDPISGHTALYWYRQSLGQGLEFLIYFQGNSAPDKSGLPSDRFSAERTGGSVSTLTIQRTQQEDSAVYLCASSLADSGGTEAFFGQGTRLTVV.

This clonotype was recorded a few times. The chain employs TRBV12-3 or TRBV12-4 and TRBJ1-1; no reliable D call. The CDR3 has 13 amino acids. Trimming stripped 0 bases from V and 7 bases from J, with 9 bases between. CDR3 nucleotides: TGTGCCAGCAGTTTAGCGCTCTGGGGTGAAGCTTTCTTT. Encoded protein: CASSLALWGEAFF.

This clonotype was seen repeatedly, ten times or more. This chain uses TRBV6-1 with TRBJ1-1; 7 positions agree with TRBD1. The CDR3 has 14 amino acids. Germline values: CDR1 MNHNS, CDR2 SASEGT. V trimming: 2 bases; J trimming: 2 bases; junction bases outside the gene matches: 2. CDR3 sequence reads: CASSERGLNTEAFF. In nucleotides, the CDR3 is TGTGCCAGCAGTGAAAGGGGGCTTAACACTGAAGCTTTCTTT.

The table lists this clonotype with many counts. This chain uses TRBV6-2 or TRBV6-3 with TRBJ1-5; maybe TRBD1 (6 bases). Germline loops: CDR1 MNHEY, CDR2 SVGEGT. The CDR3 extends over 17 amino acids. V was pared by 6 bases and J by 4 bases, with 22 bases between. Here the CDR3 reads CASSPGQNPYWNQPQHF. CDR3 bases: TGTGCCAGCAGCCCGGGACAAAATCCATATTGGAATCAGCCCCAGCATTTT.

This clonotype was seen at least ten times. CDR3 sequence reads: CASSLAGVWDTEAFF. Here the CDR3 DNA reads TGCGCCAGCAGCTTGGCCGGGGTTTGGGACACTGAAGCTTTCTTT. The V and J genes are TRBV5-1 and TRBJ1-1; D remains unclear. The CDR3 has 15 residues. V lost 0 bases to trimming and J lost 3 bases, with 12 bases between them. Germline CDR1 is SGHRS and CDR2 is YFSETQ.

This clonotype was counted only a few times. The chain employs TRBV18 and TRBJ2-4; possibly TRBD1 for D (5 bases). This CDR3 is built from 15 residues. The ends were cut back, 0 bases at V and 5 bases at J, with 11 bases in the middle. Looked up from germline, CDR1 is KGHSH and CDR2 is LQKENI. The CDR3 here is CASSPPVLGQNIQYF. CDR3 nucleotides: TGTGCCAGCTCACCACCGGTCCTGGGGCAAAACATTCAGTACTTC.